The rows below give T cell receptor beta chains drawn from one sample of a study of shared clonotypes between healthy human individuals. Some clones are missing from TCRdb's copy, which holds only in-frame ones; the method was immunoSEQ multiplex PCR. The table shows about 560,000 clones, with roughly 79% occurring only once. Sequenced input: PBMCs. All receptors derive from a middle-aged woman in good health. Some clones in this sample may be carry-over from other donors' samples. Both conserved end residues are part of each CDR3. Each record gives: clone size, J gene, D gene, V gene, CDR3 DNA, CDR3 protein. The D gene is left open where the match is weak. Not every row has a clone size; where given, it reads once, few, many or a size class.

>.|TRBJ2-3|TRBD1|TRBV29-1
TGCAGCGTTGACCAGGGGGCTAGCACAGATACGCAGTATTTT
CSVDQGASTDTQYF
>.|TRBJ1-1|.|TRBV27
TGTGCCAGCAGTTTGAATGGGGACACTGAAGCTTTCTTT
CASSLNGDTEAFF
>.|TRBJ2-3|.|TRBV7-9
TGTGCCAGCAGCTTAGGGCTAGCGACAGATACGCAGTATTTT
CASSLGLATDTQYF
>once|TRBJ2-2|TRBD1|TRBV7-7
TGTGCTAGCAGCTTGGACAGGGGGACCGGGGAGCTGTTTTTT
CASSLDRGTGELFF
>.|TRBJ1-5|.|TRBV19
TGTGCCAGTAGTATGGATCAGCCCCAGCATTTT
CASSMDQPQHF
>.|TRBJ2-1|.|TRBV7-9
TGTGCCAGCAGCTGGCCCCGTAGTAGAGCCTACAATGAGCAGTTCTTC
CASSWPRSRAYNEQFF
>.|TRBJ1-2|TRBD1|TRBV5-6
TGTGCCAGCAGCTTGGGGGACAGGGTCTATGGCTACACCTTC
CASSLGDRVYGYTF
>few|TRBJ1-3|.|TRBV6-6
TGTGCCAGCAGTCGTAGGGGGTTAGGGGACACCATATATTTT
CASSRRGLGDTIYF
>.|TRBJ2-7|.|TRBV6-5
TGTGCCAGCAGTTATCGGACTGGTCCCTACGAGCAGTACTTC
CASSYRTGPYEQYF
>.|TRBJ2-1|TRBD1|TRBV6-6
TGTGCCAGCACCAACCGGGACAGGGGCACCAATGAGCAGTTCTTC
CASTNRDRGTNEQFF